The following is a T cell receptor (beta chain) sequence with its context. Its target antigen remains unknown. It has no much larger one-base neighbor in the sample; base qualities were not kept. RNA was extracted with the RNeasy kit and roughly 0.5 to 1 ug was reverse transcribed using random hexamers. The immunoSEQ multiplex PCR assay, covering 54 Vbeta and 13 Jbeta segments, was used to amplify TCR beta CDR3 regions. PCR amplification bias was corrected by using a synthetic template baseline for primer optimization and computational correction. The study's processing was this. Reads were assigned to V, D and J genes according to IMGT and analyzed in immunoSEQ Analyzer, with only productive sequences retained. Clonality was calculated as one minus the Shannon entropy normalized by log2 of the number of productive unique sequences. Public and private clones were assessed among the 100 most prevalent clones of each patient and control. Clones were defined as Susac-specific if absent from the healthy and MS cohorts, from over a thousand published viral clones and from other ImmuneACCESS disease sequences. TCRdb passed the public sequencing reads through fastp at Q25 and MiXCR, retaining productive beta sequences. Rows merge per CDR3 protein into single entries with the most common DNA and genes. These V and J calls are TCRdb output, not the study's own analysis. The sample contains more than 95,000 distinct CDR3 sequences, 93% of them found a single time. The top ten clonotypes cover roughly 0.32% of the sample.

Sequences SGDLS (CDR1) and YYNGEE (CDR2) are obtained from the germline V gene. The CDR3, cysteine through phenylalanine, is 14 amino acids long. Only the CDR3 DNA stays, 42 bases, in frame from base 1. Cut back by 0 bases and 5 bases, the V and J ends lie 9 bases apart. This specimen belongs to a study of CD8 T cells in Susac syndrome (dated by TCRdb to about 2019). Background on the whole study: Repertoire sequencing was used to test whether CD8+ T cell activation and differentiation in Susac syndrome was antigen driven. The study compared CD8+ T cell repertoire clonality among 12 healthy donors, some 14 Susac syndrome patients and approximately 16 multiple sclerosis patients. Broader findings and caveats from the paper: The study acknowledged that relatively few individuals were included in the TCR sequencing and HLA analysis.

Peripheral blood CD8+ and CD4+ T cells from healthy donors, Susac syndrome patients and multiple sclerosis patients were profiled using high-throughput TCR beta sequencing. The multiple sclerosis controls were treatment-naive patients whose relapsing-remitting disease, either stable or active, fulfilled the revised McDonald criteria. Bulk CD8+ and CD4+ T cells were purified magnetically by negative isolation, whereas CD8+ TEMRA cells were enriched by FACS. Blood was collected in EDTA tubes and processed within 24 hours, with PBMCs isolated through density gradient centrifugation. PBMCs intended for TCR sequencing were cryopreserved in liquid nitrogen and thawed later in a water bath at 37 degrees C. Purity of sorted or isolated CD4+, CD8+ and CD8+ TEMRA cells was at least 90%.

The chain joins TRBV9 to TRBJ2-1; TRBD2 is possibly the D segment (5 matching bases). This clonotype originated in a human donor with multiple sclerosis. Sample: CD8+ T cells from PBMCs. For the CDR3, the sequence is CASSVDGIDNEQFF. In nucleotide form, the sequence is TGTGCCAGCAGCGTAGACGGGATCGACAATGAGCAGTTCTTC.